These T cell receptor beta chains were read from a single sample in a study of neurological immune-mediated disorders. TCRdb fed the 5' RACE reads into MiXCR, producing one record per CDR3 protein. The sample lists roughly 67,000 distinct CDR3 sequences, approximately 4.2% occurring once. The material sequenced was PBMCs. These receptors all stem from a man between 50 and 59 years old with multiple sclerosis. The CDR3 runs from the conserved cysteine through the conserved F or W. Each record gives: CDR3 DNA, CDR3 protein, D gene, CDR3 length, V gene, J gene, clone size. The D gene is left open where the match is weak. The size field is filled for only some rows; it gives once, few, many or a size class.

TGCAGTGCAACCCAACCGGGACTAGCGGGGAGGGATGAGCAGTTCTTC	CSATQPGLAGRDEQFF	TRBD2	16	TRBV20-1	TRBJ2-1	many
TGTGCCAGCAGTTACAACCAGGGGGTCGGTCACAATGAGCAGTTCTTC	CASSYNQGVGHNEQFF	TRBD1	16	TRBV6-2/TRBV6-3	TRBJ2-1	many
TGCGCCAGCAGCCACGGATACAGGGGCCGGAACACTGAAGCTTTCTTT	CASSHGYRGRNTEAFF	TRBD1	16	TRBV5-1	TRBJ1-1	many
TGTGCCAGCAGCTTAGTCGGGTTCGTCGAGCAGTTCTTC	CASSLVGFVEQFF	-	13	TRBV7-9	TRBJ2-1	-
TGCGCCAGCAGCTTAAGCCCATCTGGGGCCAACGTCCTGACTTTC	CASSLSPSGANVLTF	-	15	TRBV5-1	TRBJ2-6	many
TGTGCCAGTTGTCGGCGGACTAGCGGGGGGTGTGAGCAGTTCTTC	CASCRRTSGGCEQFF	TRBD2	15	TRBV12-3/TRBV12-4	TRBJ2-1	-
TGTGCCACCAGTGGATCAGGGGACTCTGGGGCCAACGTCCTGACTTTC	CATSGSGDSGANVLTF	-	16	TRBV24-1	TRBJ2-6	many
TGCAGTGCTAGAGGACCGGGGACAGGCTACGAGCAGTACTTC	CSARGPGTGYEQYF	TRBD1	14	TRBV20-1	TRBJ2-7	many
TGCAGTACCCACCCTCGGGAGGTAATTGCGGATCAGCCCCAGCATTTT	CSTHPREVIADQPQHF	-	16	TRBV20-1	TRBJ1-5	many
TGCGCCAGCAGCTTGGTAAGAACTAGCGGCTCTCAAGAGACCCAGTACTTC	CASSLVRTSGSQETQYF	TRBD2	17	TRBV5-1	TRBJ2-5	-
TGTGCCAGCAGCCAAAACTATGACAGGGGTGAAGCTTTCTTT	CASSQNYDRGEAFF	TRBD1	14	TRBV3-1	TRBJ1-1	many